This T cell receptor (beta chain) was recovered during a study of shared clonotypes between healthy human individuals. Broader study findings: Relative to their counterparts shared across all four donors, non-shared clonotypes exhibited diminished generation probabilities.

TCRdb keeps only in-frame clones here, not all; method: immunoSEQ multiplex PCR. Found here are around 350,000 clones, 73% of them singletons; the top ten hold 10%. V shed 6 bases, J shed 2 bases, and the junction held 15 bases outside the gene matches. The CDR3 runs 18 residues. Germline loops: CDR1 WSHSY, CDR2 SAAADI. Remarks on this clone: Its antigen is as yet unknown.

Healthy HIV-negative adults without recent acute infections or vaccinations served as donors. The chain links TRBV10-2 to TRBJ1-4; 7 positions match TRBD1. Sequencing used memory CD4+ T cells sorted from blood. Indicated subset: CD45RA-negative fraction. The receptor comes from a man aged 25 to 40 in good health. The CDR3 sequence: CASSPLRGGASTNEKLFF. The CDR3 DNA is TGCGCCAGCAGCCCCCTTAGAGGGGGCGCATCTACTAATGAAAAACTGTTTTTT.